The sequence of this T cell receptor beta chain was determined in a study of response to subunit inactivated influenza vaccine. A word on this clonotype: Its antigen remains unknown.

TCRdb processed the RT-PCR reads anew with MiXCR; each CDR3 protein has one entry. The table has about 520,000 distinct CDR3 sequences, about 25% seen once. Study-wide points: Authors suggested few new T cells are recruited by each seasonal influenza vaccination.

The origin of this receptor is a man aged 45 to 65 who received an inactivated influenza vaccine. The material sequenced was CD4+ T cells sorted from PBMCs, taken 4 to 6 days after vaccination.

The CDR3 loop reads CASSSGVGATNEKLFF. The CDR3 region has the DNA TGTGCCAGCAGTTCGGGTGTCGGGGCGACTAATGAAAAACTGTTTTTT. The V call is TRBV12-3 or TRBV12-4, the J call TRBJ1-4; possibly TRBD1 for D (5 bases). The CDR3 is 16 amino acids. Trimming took 4 bases from V and 2 from J, leaving 14 bases between them.